The present T cell receptor (beta chain) was sequenced within a study of blood T cell repertoires in COVID-19. For the study at large: The United States, Italy and Spain supplied acute and convalescent COVID-19 samples. T cells, B-cell-depleted T cells, or PBMCs supplied cDNA or gDNA.

Authors' methods: The authors estimated nucleated cell counts from reference gene primer amplification. Repertoires were generated with immunoSEQ multiplex PCR, while TCRdb's copy carries only in-frame clones and drops some. That table is the source of V, J and clone size, and D and trimming were worked out from the DNA. The table has some 260,000 clones, nearly 90% seen once. V shed 7 bases and J 4 bases; nucleotides not matched to a gene: 13. Germline CDR1 PRHDT, CDR2 FYEKMQ (reference sequence). There are 16 residues in the CDR3. This clone was seen a single time. What was sequenced was peripheral blood. The TCR sequence derives from a woman in her 30s with acute or convalescent COVID-19. This chain joins TRBV13 and TRBJ2-1; 7 bases map to TRBD1. For the CDR3, the DNA is TGTGCCAGCACCCCCTCCCAGGGGGACGTGTACAATGAGCAGTTCTTC. Amino acids: CASTPSQGDVYNEQFF. Combining the CDR3 with reference TRBV13 and TRBJ2-1 gives the whole variable domain AAGVIQSPRHLIKEKRETATLKCYPIPRHDTVYWYQQGPGQDPQFLISFYEKMQSDKGSIPDRFSAQQFSDYHSELNMSSLELGDSALYFCASTPSQGDVYNEQFFGPGTRLTVL.